The source of this T cell receptor (beta chain) is a study of identifying expanded T cells in peripheral blood. Of note for this clone: Its target is unknown.

Collection occurred without any documented infections or immune events in donors. General study points: Roughly two-week clone count variance significantly increased as total template count grew. Differentially abundant clones: about 1.2 between replicates, about 15 at about 13 days, 19 to 20 at four.

CDR3 length equals 16 residues. Germline V CDR1 and CDR2: SGHDN, FVKESK. With V trimmed by 0 bases and J by 5 bases, 6 bases remained unmatched. TCRdb's table, derived via immunoSEQ multiplex PCR, lists solely in-frame clones and lacks some. The sample carries some 97,000 clones, about 87% recorded once. What was sequenced was blood. The chain has TRBV14 and TRBJ1-4; 7 nucleotides agree with TRBD1. The clonotype was recovered from a person aged 18 to 70 in good health. Written as DNA, the CDR3 is TGTGCCAGCAGCCAAGATCTTCAGGGGGTGAATGAAAAACTGTTTTTT. Its translation is CASSQDLQGVNEKLFF.